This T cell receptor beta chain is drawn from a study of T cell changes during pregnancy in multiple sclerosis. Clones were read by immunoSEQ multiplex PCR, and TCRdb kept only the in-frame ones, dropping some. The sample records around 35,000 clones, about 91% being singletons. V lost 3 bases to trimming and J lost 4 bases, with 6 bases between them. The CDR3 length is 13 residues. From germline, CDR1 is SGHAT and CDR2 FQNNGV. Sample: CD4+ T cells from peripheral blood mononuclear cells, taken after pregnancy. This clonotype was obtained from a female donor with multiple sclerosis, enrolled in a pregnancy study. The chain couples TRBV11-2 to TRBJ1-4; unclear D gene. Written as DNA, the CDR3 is TGTGCCAGCAGCTTTAGCTTTAATGAAAAACTGTTTTTT. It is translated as CASSFSFNEKLFF.